Listed below are T cell receptor beta chains from one sample, sequenced in a study of T cells in localized non-small cell lung cancer. Generated by immunoSEQ multiplex PCR, the TCRdb table keeps only in-frame clones and is missing some. The sample consists of about 77,000 clones, 88% of them appearing once. The source was peripheral blood, collected before any cancer treatment. All receptors come from a woman between 35 and 70 years old with stage I squamous cell lung carcinoma. The CDR3 runs from the conserved cysteine through the conserved F or W. A D gene is named only where the DNA matches it firmly. Some rows mark clone size as missing; the rest say once, few, many or name a class of expanded clone.

J	V	D	size	DNA	CDR3
TRBJ2-5	TRBV11-2	TRBD2	.	TGTGCCAGCAGCCGGGGGCTAGCGGGGGTTGGAGAGACCCAGTACTTC	CASSRGLAGVGETQYF
TRBJ1-1	TRBV25-1	TRBD1	.	TGTGCCAGCGCCCTCGGACAGGGATTGGAAGCTTTCTTT	CASALGQGLEAFF
TRBJ2-3	TRBV11-3	TRBD2	.	TGTGCCAGCAGCTCGGGGACGGGGGGGACAGATACGCAGTATTTT	CASSSGTGGTDTQYF
TRBJ1-5	TRBV6-5	.	.	TGTGCCAGTCGTTCGGGGGATCAGCCCCAGCATTTT	CASRSGDQPQHF
TRBJ1-2	TRBV30	TRBD1	.	TGTGCCTGGAGCGTCCCGGGACAGGGACGATATGGCTACACCTTC	CAWSVPGQGRYGYTF
TRBJ1-1	TRBV18	.	.	TGTGCCAGCTCACCATCCTCGGCGGGGTCCCTTTTCGACACTGAAGCTTTCTTT	CASSPSSAGSLFDTEAFF
TRBJ2-7	TRBV7-8	TRBD1	.	TGTGCCAGCAGCTTAGCCGGGACAGGGGGCTACGAGCAGTACTTC	CASSLAGTGGYEQYF
TRBJ1-2	TRBV28	.	once	TGTGCCAGCAGTCTAGGGACATCGAGAGGCTACACCTTC	CASSLGTSRGYTF
TRBJ2-2	TRBV7-6	.	.	TGTGCCAGCAGCGCCGGTTCCGAGACCGGGGAGCTGTTTTTT	CASSAGSETGELFF
TRBJ2-5	TRBV12-5	.	.	TGTGCTAGTGGTTTGCTTTATACCGGGATACAAGAGACCCAGTACTTC	CASGLLYTGIQETQYF
TRBJ1-5	TRBV30	.	.	TGTGCCTGGAGTGATCAAGGGAACCAGCCCCAGCATTTT	CAWSDQGNQPQHF
TRBJ2-7	TRBV30	TRBD1	.	TGTGCCTGGGGGACAGTGGGCAACGAGCAGTACTTC	CAWGTVGNEQYF
TRBJ2-3	TRBV5-6	.	.	TGTGCCAGCAGCCGGCTGGGTGAACTCACAGATACGCAGTATTTT	CASSRLGELTDTQYF
TRBJ1-2	TRBV20-1	.	.	TGCAGTGCCGCGGCGGGGTTCGGCTACACCTTC	CSAAAGFGYTF
TRBJ1-2	TRBV15	.	once	TGTGCCACCAGCGAGGGTGGGGCTATTGGCTACACCTTC	CATSEGGAIGYTF
TRBJ2-4	TRBV2	TRBD1	.	TGTGCCAGCAGCCCCGGGACAGGGGACATTCAGTACTTC	CASSPGTGDIQYF
TRBJ2-1	TRBV19	TRBD2	.	TGTGCCAGTAGTATATCGGGACTAGCGAAGTACAATGAGCAGTTCTTC	CASSISGLAKYNEQFF
TRBJ1-4	TRBV7-2	.	once	TGTGCCAGCAGCGCAATCAGGGGATATGGTGAAAAACTGTTTTTT	CASSAIRGYGEKLFF
TRBJ1-1	TRBV7-6	.	once	TGTGCCAGCAGCCCAACCCGGGGGGGAGGTGCGAGCACTGAAGCTTTCTTT	CASSPTRGGGASTEAFF
TRBJ2-5	TRBV4-2	.	.	TGTGCCAGCAGCCAAGATTCGAACGGGGGCTGGGAGACCCAGTACTTC	CASSQDSNGGWETQYF
TRBJ2-3	TRBV6-5	.	.	TGTGCCAGCAGTTCCGACAGGGATACGCAGTATTTT	CASSSDRDTQYF
TRBJ2-2	TRBV5-1	.	.	TGCGCCAGCAGCTTGGGGGGCAGGCTGGTTGAAACCGGGGAGCTGTTTTTT	CASSLGGRLVETGELFF
TRBJ2-3	TRBV7-2	.	once	TGTGCCAGCATCAAAGGGGGGGGTCCCCGCACAGATACGCAGTATTTT	CASIKGGGPRTDTQYF
TRBJ1-3	TRBV7-8	.	.	TGTGCCAGCAGCTTATTTTCAGGTCCCTCTGGAAACACCATATATTTT	CASSLFSGPSGNTIYF
TRBJ2-7	TRBV15	TRBD1	.	TGTGCCACCAGCACCATGCAGGGGGCGTTGGAGCAGTACTTC	CATSTMQGALEQYF
TRBJ1-1	TRBV7-8	.	few	TGTGCCAGCAGCTTTGGGGAGACTGAAGCTTTCTTT	CASSFGETEAFF
TRBJ2-3	TRBV7-2	.	.	TGTGCCAGCAGCTCCCCTAACACAGATACGCAGTATTTT	CASSSPNTDTQYF
TRBJ1-2	TRBV19	.	.	TGTGCCAGTAGTAAGGCCAACTATGGCTACACCTTC	CASSKANYGYTF
TRBJ2-1	TRBV11-2	TRBD2	.	TGTGCCAGCAGCTCCGGGGGGGCCCCTTACAATGAGCAGTTCTTC	CASSSGGAPYNEQFF
TRBJ1-1	TRBV7-9	TRBD1	few	TGTGCCAGCAGCCACCGGACAGGTTTGGGCACTGAAGCTTTCTTT	CASSHRTGLGTEAFF
TRBJ2-5	TRBV4-2	.	.	TGTGCCAGCAGCCAAGTGTCCGCGGAGACCCAGTACTTC	CASSQVSAETQYF
TRBJ1-1	TRBV6-5	.	.	TGTGCCAGCAGTTACTCGATGTACACTGAAGCTTTCTTT	CASSYSMYTEAFF
TRBJ2-2	TRBV7-6	.	.	TGTGCCAGCAGCTTAGAGGGTGGGGAGCTGTTTTTT	CASSLEGGELFF
TRBJ1-4	TRBV6-6	.	.	TGTGCCAGCAGTTTAGGGGCTAATAATGAAAAACTGTTTTTT	CASSLGANNEKLFF
TRBJ1-4	TRBV19	.	.	TGTGCCAGTAGATCCCAACAGGGATCTACTAATGAAAAACTGTTTTTT	CASRSQQGSTNEKLFF
TRBJ2-5	TRBV9	TRBD1	.	TGTGCCAGCAGCGTGGAGACAGGGTGGGGGACCCAGTACTTC	CASSVETGWGTQYF
TRBJ1-2	TRBV5-1	TRBD1	.	TGCGCCAGCAGCCCGACAGGGGATAACTATGGCTACACCTTC	CASSPTGDNYGYTF
TRBJ2-5	TRBV5-1	.	.	TGCGCCAGCAGCACATCCCCCGGGGGTTACCAAGAGACCCAGTACTTC	CASSTSPGGYQETQYF
TRBJ1-1	TRBV6-1	TRBD1	.	TGTGCCAGCAAGGACAGGGGGGGCTTCAACACTGAAGCTTTCTTT	CASKDRGGFNTEAFF
TRBJ2-7	TRBV7-3	TRBD1	.	TGTGCCAGCAGCCCGGACAGGGGTCCGTACGAGCAGTACTTC	CASSPDRGPYEQYF
TRBJ2-3	TRBV20-1	.	.	TGCAGTGCCATCCTTTTAGATACGCAGTATTTT	CSAILLDTQYF
TRBJ2-7	TRBV6-4	.	.	TGTGCCAGCAGTGTCTCCGCAGGAGGCTCCTACGAGCAGTACTTC	CASSVSAGGSYEQYF
TRBJ1-4	TRBV5-1	TRBD1	once	TGCGCCAGCAGCCCGAGGGGACAGGGGACTAATGAAAAACTGTTTTTT	CASSPRGQGTNEKLFF
TRBJ2-5	TRBV7-3	TRBD1	.	TGTGCCAGCAGCTTAATCCAGGGGGCCGGAGAGACCCAGTACTTC	CASSLIQGAGETQYF
TRBJ1-1	TRBV5-1	TRBD1	.	TGCGCCAGCAAACAGGGGGCGTTGGACACTGAAGCTTTCTTT	CASKQGALDTEAFF
TRBJ1-2	TRBV19	TRBD1	.	TGTGCCAGTAGTCAAGACAGGGTGGGAGGCTACACCTTC	CASSQDRVGGYTF
TRBJ2-1	TRBV7-9	TRBD2	few	TGTGCCAGCAGCTTAGCAGGGCTAGCGGGGGGGAATGAGCAGTTCTTC	CASSLAGLAGGNEQFF
TRBJ1-1	TRBV2	.	few	TGTGCCAGCAGTGATCGGTTGAACACTGAAGCTTTCTTT	CASSDRLNTEAFF
TRBJ1-6	TRBV5-1	TRBD1	.	TGCGCCAGCTCATCAGAAGGGGACAGCTATAATTCACCCCTCCACTTT	CASSSEGDSYNSPLHF
TRBJ2-5	TRBV2	.	.	TGTGCCAGCAGTGAGAGAAGGTTGGAGACCCAGTACTTC	CASSERRLETQYF
TRBJ1-1	TRBV6-5	.	.	TGTGCCAGCAGTTACTCGTCTGGGTTATACACTGAAGCTTTCTTT	CASSYSSGLYTEAFF
TRBJ1-5	TRBV18	.	.	TGTGCCAGCTCACCACGCGCGAACGGAATTAGCAATCAGCCCCAGCATTTT	CASSPRANGISNQPQHF
TRBJ1-3	TRBV6-5	TRBD1	.	TGTGCCAGCAGTGCCTTAGGGGGCGCGGACACCATATATTTT	CASSALGGADTIYF
TRBJ2-7	TRBV30	.	.	TGTGCCTGGCAAAGGGGAGTATCTACCGAGCAGTACTTC	CAWQRGVSTEQYF
TRBJ2-7	TRBV19	.	.	TGTGCCAGTAGTATAGTTGGGCGGAGAACCTACGAGCAGTACTTC	CASSIVGRRTYEQYF
TRBJ1-6	TRBV6-5	TRBD1	few	TGTGCCAGCAGTTACGGGACAGGATTTAATTCACCCCTCCACTTT	CASSYGTGFNSPLHF